A selection of T cell receptor beta chains follows, all from one sample in a study of blood T cells in healthy people across ages. Using its own MiXCR run on the 5' RACE reads, TCRdb lists one record per CDR3 protein. Of about a million distinct CDR3 sequences in the sample, around 54% were seen once. The sample comprised blood. The receptors here all came from a woman aged 60-70 years in good health. The CDR3 runs from the conserved cysteine through the conserved F or W. A D gene is named only where the DNA matches it firmly. The size of a clone is reported for some rows only, either as once, few or many, or as a class for expanded clones.

v_gene	abundance	j_gene	d_gene	CDR3aa	CDR3nt
TRBV30	-	TRBJ2-7	-	CAWSPWDEQYF	TGTGCCTGGAGCCCCTGGGACGAGCAGTACTTC
TRBV11-2	few	TRBJ2-7	TRBD2	CASSLVVSTSGIYEQYF	TGTGCCAGCAGCTTAGTAGTTAGCACTAGCGGGATATACGAGCAGTACTTC
TRBV5-1	-	TRBJ1-1	-	CASSGFTGSDEAFF	TGCGCCAGCAGCGGATTCACGGGGTCGGATGAAGCTTTCTTT
TRBV18	-	TRBJ1-1	TRBD1	CASSPKQGRNTEAFF	TGTGCCAGCTCGCCGAAACAGGGGAGGAACACTGAAGCTTTCTTT
TRBV3-1	-	TRBJ2-7	TRBD1	CASSQSGTGDYEQYF	TGTGCCAGCAGCCAATCCGGGACAGGGGACTACGAGCAGTACTTC
TRBV5-5	once	TRBJ2-5	TRBD1	CASRPTGDRAMGYF	TGTGCCAGCAGGCCGACGGGGGACAGGGCTATGGGGTACTTC
TRBV24-1	-	TRBJ1-2	-	CATSDRDELGTYYGYTF	TGTGCCACCAGTGACCGGGACGAACTTGGAACCTACTATGGCTACACCTTC
TRBV29-1	many	TRBJ2-7	TRBD1	CSVAGQASYEQYF	TGCAGCGTTGCGGGACAGGCTTCCTACGAGCAGTACTTC
TRBV2	-	TRBJ1-5	-	CASKGQGLQPQHF	TGTGCCAGCAAGGGGCAGGGGCTCCAGCCCCAGCATTTT
TRBV12-3/TRBV12-4	-	TRBJ2-5	TRBD2	CACSWSGGDETQYF	TGTGCCTGCAGTTGGAGCGGGGGGGATGAGACCCAGTACTTC
TRBV6-5	-	TRBJ2-1	TRBD2	CASRTGLDYNEQFF	TGTGCCAGCAGAACCGGACTAGACTACAATGAGCAGTTCTTC
TRBV15	once	TRBJ2-7	TRBD2	CATSREGTSGLNEQYF	TGTGCCACCAGCAGAGAAGGGACTAGCGGCTTGAATGAGCAGTACTTC
TRBV12-3/TRBV12-4	few	TRBJ2-7	TRBD1	CASSQQGNEQYF	TGTGCCAGCAGCCAACAGGGGAACGAGCAGTACTTC
TRBV12-3/TRBV12-4	-	TRBJ2-7	TRBD2	CASSVHASGEQYF	TGTGCCAGCAGTGTCCACGCTAGCGGCGAGCAGTACTTC
TRBV6-5	few	TRBJ2-7	TRBD1	CASSPGQRYEQYF	TGTGCCAGCAGTCCGGGACAGCGTTACGAGCAGTACTTC
TRBV29-1	-	TRBJ2-5	TRBD2	CSAGLAGGPETQYF	TGCAGCGCCGGACTAGCGGGAGGGCCAGAGACCCAGTACTTC
TRBV28	-	TRBJ1-4	-	CASRSRGDRTEKLFF	TGTGCCAGCCGTAGTCGGGGAGATCGGACGGAAAAACTGTTTTTT